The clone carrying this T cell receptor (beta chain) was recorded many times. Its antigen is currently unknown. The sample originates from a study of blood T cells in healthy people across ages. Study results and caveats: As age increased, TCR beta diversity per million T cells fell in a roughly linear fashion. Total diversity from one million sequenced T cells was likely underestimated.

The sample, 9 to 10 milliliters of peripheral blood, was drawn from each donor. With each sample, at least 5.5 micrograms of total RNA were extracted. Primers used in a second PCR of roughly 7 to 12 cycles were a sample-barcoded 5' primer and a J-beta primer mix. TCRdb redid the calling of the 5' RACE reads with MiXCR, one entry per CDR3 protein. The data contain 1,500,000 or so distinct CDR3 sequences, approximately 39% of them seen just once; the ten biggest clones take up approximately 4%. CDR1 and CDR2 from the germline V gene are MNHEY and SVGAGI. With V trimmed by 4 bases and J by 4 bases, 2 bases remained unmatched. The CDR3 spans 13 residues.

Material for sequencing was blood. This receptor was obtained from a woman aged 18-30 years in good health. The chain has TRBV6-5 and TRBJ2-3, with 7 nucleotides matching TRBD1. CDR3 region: CASSLTGPDTQYF. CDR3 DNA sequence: TGTGCCAGCAGTTTGACAGGGCCAGATACGCAGTATTTT.